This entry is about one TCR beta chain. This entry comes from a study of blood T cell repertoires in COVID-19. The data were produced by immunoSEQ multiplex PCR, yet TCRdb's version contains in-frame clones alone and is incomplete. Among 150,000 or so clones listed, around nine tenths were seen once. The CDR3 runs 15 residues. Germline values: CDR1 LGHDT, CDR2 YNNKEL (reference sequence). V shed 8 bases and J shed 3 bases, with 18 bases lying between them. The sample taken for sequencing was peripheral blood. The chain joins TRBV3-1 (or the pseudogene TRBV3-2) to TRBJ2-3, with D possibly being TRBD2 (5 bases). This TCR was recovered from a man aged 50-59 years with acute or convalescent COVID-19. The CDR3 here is CASCPGGPETDTQYF. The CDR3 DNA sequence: TGTGCCAGCTGCCCCGGAGGACCCGAGACAGATACGCAGTATTTT.